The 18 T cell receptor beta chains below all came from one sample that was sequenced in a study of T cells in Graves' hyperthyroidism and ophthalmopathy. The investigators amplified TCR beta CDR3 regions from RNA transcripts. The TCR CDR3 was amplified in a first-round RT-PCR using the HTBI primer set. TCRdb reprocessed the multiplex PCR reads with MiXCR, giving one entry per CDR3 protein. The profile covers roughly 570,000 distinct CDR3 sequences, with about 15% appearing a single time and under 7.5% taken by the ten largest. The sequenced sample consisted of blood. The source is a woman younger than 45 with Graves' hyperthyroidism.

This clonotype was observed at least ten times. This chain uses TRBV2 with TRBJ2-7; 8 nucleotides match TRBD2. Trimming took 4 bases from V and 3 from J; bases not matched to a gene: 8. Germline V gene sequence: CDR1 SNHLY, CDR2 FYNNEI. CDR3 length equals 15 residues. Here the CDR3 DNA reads TGTGCCAGCAGTGGAGAGCGGGAGAGGGGCTACGAGCAGTACTTC. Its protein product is CASSGERERGYEQYF.

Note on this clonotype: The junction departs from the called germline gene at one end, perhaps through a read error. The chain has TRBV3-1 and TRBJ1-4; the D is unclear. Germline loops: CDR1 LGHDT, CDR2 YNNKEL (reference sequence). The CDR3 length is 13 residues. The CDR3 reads CAISQGPGEKLFF. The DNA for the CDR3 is TGTGCCATCAGCCAAGGCCCCGGGGAAAAACTGTTTTTT.

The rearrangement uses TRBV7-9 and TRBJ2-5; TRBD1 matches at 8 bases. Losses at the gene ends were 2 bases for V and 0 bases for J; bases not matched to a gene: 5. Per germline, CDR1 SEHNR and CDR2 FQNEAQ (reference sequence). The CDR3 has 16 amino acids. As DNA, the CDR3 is TGTGCCAGCAGCTTAACGACAGGGGCGTACCAAGAGACCCAGTACTTC. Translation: CASSLTTGAYQETQYF.

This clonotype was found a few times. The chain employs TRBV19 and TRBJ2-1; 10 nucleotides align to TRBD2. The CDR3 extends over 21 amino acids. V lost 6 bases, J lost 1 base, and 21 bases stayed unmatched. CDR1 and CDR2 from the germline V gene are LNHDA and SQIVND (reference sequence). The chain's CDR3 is CASSSSPFSGRYIQSYNEQFF. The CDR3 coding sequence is TGTGCCAGTAGCTCATCCCCCTTTAGCGGGAGGTACATTCAGTCCTACAATGAGCAGTTCTTC.

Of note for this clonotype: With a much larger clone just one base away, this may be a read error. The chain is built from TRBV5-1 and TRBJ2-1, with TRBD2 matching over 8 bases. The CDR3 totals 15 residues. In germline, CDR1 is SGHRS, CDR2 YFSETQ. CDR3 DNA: TGCGCCAGCAGCTTAGCGGGAGAATCCTACAATGAGCAGCTCTTC. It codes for CASSLAGESYNEQLF.

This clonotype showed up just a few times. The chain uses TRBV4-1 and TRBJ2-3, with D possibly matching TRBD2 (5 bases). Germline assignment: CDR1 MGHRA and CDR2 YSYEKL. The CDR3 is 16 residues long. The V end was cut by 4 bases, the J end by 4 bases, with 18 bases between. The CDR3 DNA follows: TGCGCCAGCAGCCCCCTCGACGCGGGTGTGGCAGATACGCAGTATTTT. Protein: CASSPLDAGVADTQYF.

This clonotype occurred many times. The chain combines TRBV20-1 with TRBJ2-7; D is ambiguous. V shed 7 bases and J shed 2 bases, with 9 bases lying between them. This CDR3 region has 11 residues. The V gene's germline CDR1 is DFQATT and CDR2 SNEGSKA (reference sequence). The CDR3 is CSVRLTYEQYF. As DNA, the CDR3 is TGCAGTGTACGGCTAACCTACGAGCAGTACTTC.

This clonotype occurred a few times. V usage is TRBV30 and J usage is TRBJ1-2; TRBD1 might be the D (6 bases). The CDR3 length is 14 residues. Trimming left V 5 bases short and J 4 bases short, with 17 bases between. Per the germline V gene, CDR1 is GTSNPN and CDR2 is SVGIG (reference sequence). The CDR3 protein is CAWGPSWGPYGYTF. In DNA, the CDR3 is TGTGCCTGGGGGCCCTCTTGGGGGCCCTATGGCTACACCTTC.

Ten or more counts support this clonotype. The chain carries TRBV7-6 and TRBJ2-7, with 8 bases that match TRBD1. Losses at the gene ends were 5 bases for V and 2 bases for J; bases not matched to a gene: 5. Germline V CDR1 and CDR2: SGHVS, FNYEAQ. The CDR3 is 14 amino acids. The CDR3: CASSNGQGPYEQYF. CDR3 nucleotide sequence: TGTGCCAGCAGCAACGGACAGGGTCCCTACGAGCAGTACTTC.

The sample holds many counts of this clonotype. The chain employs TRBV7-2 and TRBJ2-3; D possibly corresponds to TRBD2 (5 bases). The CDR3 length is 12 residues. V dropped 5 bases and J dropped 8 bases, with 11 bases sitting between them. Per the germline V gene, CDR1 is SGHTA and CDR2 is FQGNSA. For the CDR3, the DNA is TGTGCCAGCAGCCAGGACTTTCGTACGCAGTATTTT. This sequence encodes CASSQDFRTQYF.

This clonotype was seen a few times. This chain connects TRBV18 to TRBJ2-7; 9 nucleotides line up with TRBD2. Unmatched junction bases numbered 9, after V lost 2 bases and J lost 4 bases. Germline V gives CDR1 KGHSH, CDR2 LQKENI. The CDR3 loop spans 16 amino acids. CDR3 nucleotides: TGTGCCAGCTCACCAACCAAAGCGGGAGGTATATACGAGCAGTACTTC. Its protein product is CASSPTKAGGIYEQYF. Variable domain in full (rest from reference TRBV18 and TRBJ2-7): NAGVMQNPRHLVRRRGQEARLRCSPMKGHSHVYWYRQLPEEGLKFMVYLQKENIIDESGMPKERFSAEFPKEGPSILRIQQVVRGDSAAYFCASSPTKAGGIYEQYFGPGTRLTVT.

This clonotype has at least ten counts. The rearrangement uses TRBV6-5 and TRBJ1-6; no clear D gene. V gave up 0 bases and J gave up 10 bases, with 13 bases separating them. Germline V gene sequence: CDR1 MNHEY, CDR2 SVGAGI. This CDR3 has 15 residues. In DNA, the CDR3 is TGTGCCAGCAGTTACTCGAGGGCAGTCGGATCACCCCTCCACTTT. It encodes CASSYSRAVGSPLHF.

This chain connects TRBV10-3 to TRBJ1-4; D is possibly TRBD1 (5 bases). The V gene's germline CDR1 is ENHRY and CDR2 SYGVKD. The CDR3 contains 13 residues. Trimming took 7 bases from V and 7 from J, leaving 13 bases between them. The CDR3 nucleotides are TGTGCCATCACGGCAGGGCTAGGTGAAAAACTGTTTTTT. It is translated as CAITAGLGEKLFF.

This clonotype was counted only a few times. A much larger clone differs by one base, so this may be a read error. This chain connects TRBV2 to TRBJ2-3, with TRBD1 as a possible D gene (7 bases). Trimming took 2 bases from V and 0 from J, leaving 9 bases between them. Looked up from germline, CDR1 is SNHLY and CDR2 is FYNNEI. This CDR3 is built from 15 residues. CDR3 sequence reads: CASSEQGGSTDTQYF. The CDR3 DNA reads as TGTGCCAGCAGTGAACAGGGGGGTAGCACAGATACGCAGTATTTT.

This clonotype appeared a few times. CDR3 sequence: CASTTRTSDEQFF. The CDR3 region has the DNA TGTGCCAGCACTACTCGGACTAGCGATGAGCAGTTCTTC. This sequence joins TRBV27 and TRBJ2-1; 9 bases fit TRBD2. Germline V gives CDR1 MNHEY, CDR2 SMNVEV (reference sequence). The CDR3 contains 13 residues. The junction had 6 bases not matched to a gene; V was cut back by 7 bases and J by 8 bases.

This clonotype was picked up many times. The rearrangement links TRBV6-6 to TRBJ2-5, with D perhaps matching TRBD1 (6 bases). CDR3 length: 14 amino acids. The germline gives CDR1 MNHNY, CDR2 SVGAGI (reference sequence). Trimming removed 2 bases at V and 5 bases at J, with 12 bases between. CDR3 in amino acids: CASSYPGQGETQYF. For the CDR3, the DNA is TGTGCCAGCAGTTACCCCGGGCAGGGGGAGACCCAGTACTTC.

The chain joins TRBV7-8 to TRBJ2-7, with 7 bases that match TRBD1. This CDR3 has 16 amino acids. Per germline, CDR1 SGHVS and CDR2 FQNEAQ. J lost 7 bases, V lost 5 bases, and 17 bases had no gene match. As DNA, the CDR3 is TGTGCCAGCAGCGGGGACAGTGGAGGATCCCTAAGGGAGCAGTACTTC. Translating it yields CASSGDSGGSLREQYF.

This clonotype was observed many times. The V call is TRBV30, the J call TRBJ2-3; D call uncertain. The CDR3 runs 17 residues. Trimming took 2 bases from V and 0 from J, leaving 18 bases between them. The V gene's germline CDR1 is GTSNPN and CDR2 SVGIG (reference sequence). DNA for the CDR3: TGTGCCTGGAGTTATTGGGCAGCAGAGGATAGCACAGATACGCAGTATTTT. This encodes CAWSYWAAEDSTDTQYF. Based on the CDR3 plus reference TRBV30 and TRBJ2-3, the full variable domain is SQTIHQWPATLVQPVGSPLSLECTVEGTSNPNLYWYRQAAGRGLQLLFYSVGIGQISSEVPQNLSASRPQDRQFILSSKKLLLSDSGFYLCAWSYWAAEDSTDTQYFGPGTRLTVL.